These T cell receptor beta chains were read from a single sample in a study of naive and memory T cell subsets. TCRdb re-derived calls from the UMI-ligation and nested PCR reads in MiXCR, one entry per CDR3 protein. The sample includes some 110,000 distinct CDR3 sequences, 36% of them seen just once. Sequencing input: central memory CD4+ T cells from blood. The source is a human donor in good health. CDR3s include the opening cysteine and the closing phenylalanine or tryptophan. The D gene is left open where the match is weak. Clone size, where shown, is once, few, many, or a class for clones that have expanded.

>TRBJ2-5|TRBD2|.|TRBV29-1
CSVKGSGRVGFYF
TGCAGCGTTAAGGGAAGCGGGAGGGTCGGTTTTTACTTC
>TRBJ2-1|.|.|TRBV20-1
CSARDGSSRHNEQFF
TGCAGTGCTAGAGATGGGAGCTCGCGCCACAATGAGCAGTTCTTC
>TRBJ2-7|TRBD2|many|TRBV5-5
CASSSTGGTPYEQYF
TGTGCCAGCAGTAGCACGGGGGGGACACCCTACGAGCAGTACTTC
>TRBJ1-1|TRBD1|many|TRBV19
CASTPSFRGLEAFF
TGTGCCAGTACCCCGTCCTTCAGGGGGCTTGAAGCTTTCTTT
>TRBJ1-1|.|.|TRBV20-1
CSAPKTDSNTEAFF
TGCAGTGCTCCGAAGACCGATTCGAACACTGAAGCTTTCTTT
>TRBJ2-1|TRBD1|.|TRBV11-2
CASSSYLGTGPLF
TGTGCCAGCAGCTCTTACCTCGGGACAGGACCATTGTTC
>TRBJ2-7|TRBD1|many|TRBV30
CAWSVNGQGAFRQYF
TGTGCCTGGAGTGTGAATGGACAGGGGGCTTTTAGGCAGTACTTC
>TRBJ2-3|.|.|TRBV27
CASSIQPLTDTQYF
TGTGCCAGCAGTATACAACCCCTAACAGATACGCAGTATTTT
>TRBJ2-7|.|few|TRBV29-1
CSVEEGGGRQLYF
TGCAGCGTTGAAGAGGGGGGCGGCAGGCAACTATACTTC
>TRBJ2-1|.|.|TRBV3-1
CASSHGTEQFF
TGTGCCAGCAGCCACGGGACAGAGCAGTTCTTC
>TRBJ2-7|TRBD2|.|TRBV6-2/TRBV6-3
CASRGTSGYYEQYF
TGTGCCAGCAGAGGGACTAGCGGGTACTACGAGCAGTACTTC
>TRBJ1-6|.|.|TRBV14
CASSQEVRNSPLHF
TGTGCCAGCAGCCAAGAAGTAAGGAATTCACCCCTCCACTTT
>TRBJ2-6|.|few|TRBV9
CASSVNRGRPSGANVLTF
TGTGCCAGCAGCGTAAACCGGGGCAGACCCTCTGGGGCCAACGTCCTGACTTTC
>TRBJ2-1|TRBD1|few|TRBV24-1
CATSDTGTGSSYNEQFF
TGTGCCACCAGTGACACCGGGACAGGGAGCTCCTACAATGAGCAGTTCTTC
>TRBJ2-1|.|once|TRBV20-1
CSATLDSYNEQFF
TGCAGTGCTACATTGGATTCCTACAATGAGCAGTTCTTC
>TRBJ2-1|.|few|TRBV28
CASSHTRTRRPYNEQFF
TGTGCCAGCAGCCATACCCGAACTAGGCGGCCCTACAATGAGCAGTTCTTC
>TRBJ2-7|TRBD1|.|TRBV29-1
CSGNRGYEQYF
TGCAGCGGTAACAGGGGATACGAGCAGTACTTC
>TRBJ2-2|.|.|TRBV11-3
CASSLFRGELFF
TGTGCCAGCAGCTTATTTCGGGGGGAGCTGTTTTTT
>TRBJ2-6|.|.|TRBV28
CASRRRSGANVLTF
TGTGCCAGCAGACGACGATCTGGGGCCAACGTCCTGACTTTC
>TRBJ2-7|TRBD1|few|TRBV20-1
CSAGTGYEQYF
TGCAGTGCGGGGACAGGGTACGAGCAGTACTTC
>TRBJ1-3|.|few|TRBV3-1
CASSLSWDRPGNTIYF
TGTGCCAGCAGCCTGTCCTGGGATCGCCCTGGAAACACCATATATTTT
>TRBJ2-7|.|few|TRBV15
CATSQWAPGSYEQYF
TGTGCCACCAGCCAATGGGCCCCAGGGTCCTACGAGCAGTACTTC
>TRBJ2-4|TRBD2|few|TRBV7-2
CASSSKLAGGRNIQYF
TGTGCCAGCAGCTCAAAACTAGCGGGAGGGCGGAACATTCAGTACTTC
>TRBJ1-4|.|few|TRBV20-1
CSAPMRGGIEKLFF
TGCAGTGCCCCAATGAGGGGGGGCATCGAAAAACTGTTTTTT
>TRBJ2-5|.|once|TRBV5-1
CASAKTQPKETQYF
TGCGCCAGTGCGAAGACTCAACCCAAGGAGACCCAGTACTTC
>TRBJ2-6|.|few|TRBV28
CASTETRGANVLTF
TGTGCCAGCACCGAGACTAGAGGGGCCAACGTCCTGACTTTC
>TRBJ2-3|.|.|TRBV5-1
CASSPGRFGDTQYF
TGCGCCAGCAGCCCTGGTAGGTTTGGAGATACGCAGTATTTT
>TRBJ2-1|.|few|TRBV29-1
CSVEVSRAYNEQFF
TGCAGCGTTGAAGTATCCAGGGCCTACAATGAGCAGTTCTTC
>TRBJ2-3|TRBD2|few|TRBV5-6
CASSRLADSTDTQYF
TGTGCCAGCAGCCGTCTAGCGGATAGCACAGATACGCAGTATTTT
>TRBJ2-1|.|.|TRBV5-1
CASSLAETKYNEQFF
TGCGCCAGCAGCTTGGCTGAGACTAAGTACAATGAGCAGTTCTTC
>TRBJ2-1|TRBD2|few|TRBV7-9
CASSRGGSSGRGVDEQFF
TGTGCCAGCAGCCGAGGAGGGAGTAGCGGGAGGGGTGTCGATGAGCAGTTCTTC
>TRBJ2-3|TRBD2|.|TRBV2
CASSDFSGRDTQYF
TGTGCCAGCAGTGATTTTAGCGGGAGGGATACGCAGTATTTT
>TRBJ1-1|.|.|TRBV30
CAWSFRAATEAFF
TGTGCCTGGAGTTTCAGGGCGGCCACTGAAGCTTTCTTT
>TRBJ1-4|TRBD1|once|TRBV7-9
CASSWTGSGATNEKLFF
TGTGCCAGCAGCTGGACAGGGAGTGGGGCAACTAATGAAAAACTGTTTTTT
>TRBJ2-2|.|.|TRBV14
CASSQAFGGELFF
TGTGCCAGCAGCCAAGCTTTTGGCGGGGAGCTGTTTTTT
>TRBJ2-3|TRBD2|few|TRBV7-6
CASSSFPGLAGGKGDTQYF
TGTGCCAGCAGCTCCTTCCCGGGACTAGCGGGAGGGAAGGGAGATACGCAGTATTTT
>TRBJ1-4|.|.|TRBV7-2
CASSLGGSGEFRRSTNEKLFF
TGTGCCAGCAGCTTAGGAGGATCAGGGGAGTTTCGGCGTTCAACTAATGAAAAACTGTTTTTT
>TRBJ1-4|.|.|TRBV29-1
CSVASGREKLFF
TGCAGCGTTGCGTCAGGGCGAGAAAAACTGTTTTTT
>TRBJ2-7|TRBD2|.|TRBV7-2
CASSTKGGPHEQYF
TGTGCCAGCAGCACCAAGGGAGGGCCCCACGAGCAGTACTTC
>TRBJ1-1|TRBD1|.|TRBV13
CASSLGDRGRTEAFF
TGTGCCAGCAGCTTGGGGGACAGGGGGCGTACTGAAGCTTTCTTT